The present T cell receptor beta chain was sequenced within a study of blood T cell repertoires in COVID-19. Living in 24 US areas, the participants were between about 18 and 90 years of age. Categorization into cohorts depended on clinical history that participants reported. Study processing details: Estimates of nucleated cell counts were drawn from the amplification of reference gene primers. Some clones are missing from TCRdb's copy, which holds only in-frame ones; the method was immunoSEQ multiplex PCR. Clone size and the V and J calls come from that table; the DNA yielded D and trimming. The table includes 200,000 to 250,000 clones, over 75% detected once. Material for sequencing was PBMCs or T cells enriched from blood (not recorded which). This TCR was recovered from a man aged 35 to 55 who had recovered from COVID-19.

The CDR3 sequence is CASSPAGTSVGGYNEQFF. The CDR3 DNA is TGTGCCAGCAGCCCCGCCGGGACTAGCGTGGGGGGCTACAATGAGCAGTTCTTC. The rearrangement joins TRBV5-4 to TRBJ2-1, with TRBD2 matching over 10 bases. CDR1 is SGHNT and CDR2 is YYREEE in the germline V gene (reference sequence). Losses at the gene ends were 4 bases for V and 3 bases for J; bases not matched to a gene: 13. The CDR3 length is 18 residues.